This entry is about one T cell receptor beta chain. This clonotype was counted a few times. It lacks a known antigen. No clone much larger than this one lies a single base away; base qualities are absent. These data belong to a study of T cells after yellow fever vaccination (dated by TCRdb to between 2018 and 2021). Regarding the study in general: The SMART-Seq v4 Ultra Low Input RNA kit was used to prepare libraries from fractions with low cell numbers. The cohort comprised two healthy male donors, one aged 18 to 30 and one aged 30 to 40 years. To track T-cell clones before and after primary and booster YFV17D yellow fever vaccination, bulk TCR alpha and beta repertoires were sequenced longitudinally. Blood was drawn at multiple timepoints before and after primary and secondary immunization, with bulk PBMC replicates and cell subsets isolated. Study-wide conclusions, independent of this receptor: Computational filtering was needed because FACS-sorted repertoires could contain abundant contaminating clonotypes from the bulk population. Because the study included only a couple of donors, the extent to which the findings can be generalized is limited. The secondary T-cell response was weaker than the primary response but faster, peaking on day 5 instead of day 15. Most clones expanded after primary vaccination were re-detected after the booster (almost 98% of CD4 and roughly 87% of CD8), suggesting broad memory maintenance. A small share of clonotypes was detected in both CD4 and CD8 compartments, with the overlap likely arising from convergent recombination.

The CDR3, from cysteine to phenylalanine, totals 14 residues. Only CDR3 DNA remains: 42 bases, in frame from the first base. After removal of 6 bases from V and 6 bases from J, the junction retains 6 bases not matched to a gene. Synthesis of TCR cDNA relied on 5'RACE template switching, a step that introduced a universal primer site along with unique molecular identifiers. Priming of cDNA synthesis was performed from both the TCR alpha and TCR beta constant segments. Library amplification used two PCR steps, and the second PCR step added sample barcodes and sequencing adapters. Sequencing of libraries was done on Illumina HiSeq 2500 (2x100 bp) or NovaSeq (2x150 bp). The study's own analysis went as follows. MIGEC handled demultiplexing of reads and collapsing into UMI consensus sequences, while MiXCR performed V(D)J alignment. Vaccine-responding clonotypes were defined with edgeR using replicate PBMC samples, requiring FDR below 0.01 and a log2 fold change above 5 up to day 15. Bulk clonotypes were assigned CD4 or CD8 identity according to which sequenced CD4 or CD8 repertoire held them at higher abundance. TCRdb redid the processing of the public reads, applying fastp at Q25 and MiXCR, and retained in-frame beta chains. Each CDR3 protein appears once, grouped with its most common genes and DNA. In this record, the V and J calls reflect TCRdb's handling and not the investigators' own analysis. The sample table lists a few hundred thousand distinct CDR3 sequences, around 6.8% of them with a count of one. 15% to 20% of the sample goes to the ten largest clones.

The treatment or condition label on this specimen signifies: live attenuated yellow fever vaccine strain. At each blood-draw timepoint, two biological replicates of bulk PBMCs were collected. A standard Ficoll-Paque protocol was used to isolate PBMCs from peripheral blood. RNA was extracted with TriZol from bulk PBMCs, CD4 and CD8 fractions, and dextramer-positive and dextramer-negative fractions. The material was PBMCs, obtained approximately 40 days after the first yellow fever vaccination. The source of this sequence is a man younger than 35 who received the YFV17D yellow fever vaccine. The sequence links TRBV12-3 or TRBV12-4 to TRBJ2-3, and TRBD2 aligns with 10 junction nucleotides. The bases are TGTGCCAGCAGCGTACTAGCGGGGTCTGATACGCAGTATTTT. Translated, this gives CASSVLAGSDTQYF.